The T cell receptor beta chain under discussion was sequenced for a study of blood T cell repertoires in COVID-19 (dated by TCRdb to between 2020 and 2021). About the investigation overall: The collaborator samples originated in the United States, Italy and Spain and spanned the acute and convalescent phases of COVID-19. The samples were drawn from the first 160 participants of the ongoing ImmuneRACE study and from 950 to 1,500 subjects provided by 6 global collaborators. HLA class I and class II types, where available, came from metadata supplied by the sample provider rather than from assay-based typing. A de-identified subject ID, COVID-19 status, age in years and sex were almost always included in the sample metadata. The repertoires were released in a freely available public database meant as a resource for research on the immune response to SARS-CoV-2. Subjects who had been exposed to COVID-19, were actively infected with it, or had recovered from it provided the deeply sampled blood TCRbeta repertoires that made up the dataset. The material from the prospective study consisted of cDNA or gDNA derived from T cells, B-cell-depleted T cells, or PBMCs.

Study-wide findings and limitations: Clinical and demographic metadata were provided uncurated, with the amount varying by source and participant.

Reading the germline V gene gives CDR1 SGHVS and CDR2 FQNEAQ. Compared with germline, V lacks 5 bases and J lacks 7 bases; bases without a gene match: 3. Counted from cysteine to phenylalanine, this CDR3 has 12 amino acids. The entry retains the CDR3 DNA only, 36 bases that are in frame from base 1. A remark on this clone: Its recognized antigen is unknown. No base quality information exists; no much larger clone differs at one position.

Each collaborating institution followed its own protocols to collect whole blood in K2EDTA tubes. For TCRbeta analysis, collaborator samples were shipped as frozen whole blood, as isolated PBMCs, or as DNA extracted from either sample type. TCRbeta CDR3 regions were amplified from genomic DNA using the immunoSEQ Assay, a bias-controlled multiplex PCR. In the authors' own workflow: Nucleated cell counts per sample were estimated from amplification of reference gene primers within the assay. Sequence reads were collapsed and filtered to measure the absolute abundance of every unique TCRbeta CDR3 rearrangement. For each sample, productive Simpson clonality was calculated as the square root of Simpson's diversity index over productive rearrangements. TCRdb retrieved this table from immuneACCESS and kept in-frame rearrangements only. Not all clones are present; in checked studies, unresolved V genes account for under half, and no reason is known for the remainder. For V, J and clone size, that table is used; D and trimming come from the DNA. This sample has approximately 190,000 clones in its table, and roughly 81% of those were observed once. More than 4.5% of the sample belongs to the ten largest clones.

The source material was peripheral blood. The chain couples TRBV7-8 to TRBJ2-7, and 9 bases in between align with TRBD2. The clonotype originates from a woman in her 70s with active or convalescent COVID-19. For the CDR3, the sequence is CASSAGGGEQYF. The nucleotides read TGTGCCAGCAGCGCGGGGGGGGGAGAGCAGTACTTC.